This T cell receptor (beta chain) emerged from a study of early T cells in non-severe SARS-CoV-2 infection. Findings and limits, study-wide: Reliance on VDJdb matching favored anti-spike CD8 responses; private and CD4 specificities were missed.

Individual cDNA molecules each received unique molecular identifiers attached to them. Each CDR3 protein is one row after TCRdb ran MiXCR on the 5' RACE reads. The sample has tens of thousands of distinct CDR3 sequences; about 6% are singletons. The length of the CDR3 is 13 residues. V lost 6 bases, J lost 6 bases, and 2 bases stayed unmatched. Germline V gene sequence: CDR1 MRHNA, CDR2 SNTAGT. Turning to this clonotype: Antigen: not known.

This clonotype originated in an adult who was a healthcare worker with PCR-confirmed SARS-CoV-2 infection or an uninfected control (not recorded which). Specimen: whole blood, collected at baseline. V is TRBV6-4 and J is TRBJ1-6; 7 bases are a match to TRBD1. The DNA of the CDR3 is TGTGCCAGCAGCCGGGACAGTAATTCACCCCTCCACTTT. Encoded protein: CASSRDSNSPLHF.